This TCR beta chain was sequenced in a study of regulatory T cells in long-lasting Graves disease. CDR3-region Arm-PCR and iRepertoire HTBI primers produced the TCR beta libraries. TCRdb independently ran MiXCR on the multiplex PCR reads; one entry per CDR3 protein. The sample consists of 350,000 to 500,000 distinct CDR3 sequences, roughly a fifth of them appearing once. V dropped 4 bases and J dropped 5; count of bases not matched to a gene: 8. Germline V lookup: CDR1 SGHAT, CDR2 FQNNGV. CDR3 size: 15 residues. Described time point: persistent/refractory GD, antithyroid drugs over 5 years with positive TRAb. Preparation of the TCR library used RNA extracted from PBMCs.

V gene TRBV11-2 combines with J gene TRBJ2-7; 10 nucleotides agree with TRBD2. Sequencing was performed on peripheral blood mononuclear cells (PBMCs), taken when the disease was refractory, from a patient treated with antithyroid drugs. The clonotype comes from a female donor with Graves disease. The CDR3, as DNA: TGTGCCAGCAGCTCCATAGCGGGAGGAGGGGACGAGCAGTACTTC. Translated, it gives CASSSIAGGGDEQYF.